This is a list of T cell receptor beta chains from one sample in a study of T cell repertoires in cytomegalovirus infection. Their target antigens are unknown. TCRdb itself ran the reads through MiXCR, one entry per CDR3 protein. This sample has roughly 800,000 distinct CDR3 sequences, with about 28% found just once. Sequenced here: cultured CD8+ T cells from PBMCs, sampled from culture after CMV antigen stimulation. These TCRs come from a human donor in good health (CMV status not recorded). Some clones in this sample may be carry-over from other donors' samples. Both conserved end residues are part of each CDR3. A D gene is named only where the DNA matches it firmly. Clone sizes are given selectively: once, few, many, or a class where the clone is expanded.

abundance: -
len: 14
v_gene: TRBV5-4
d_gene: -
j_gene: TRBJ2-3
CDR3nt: TGTGCCAGCAGCTCTATCTGGGGCACAGATACGCAGTATTTT
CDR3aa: CASSSIWGTDTQYF

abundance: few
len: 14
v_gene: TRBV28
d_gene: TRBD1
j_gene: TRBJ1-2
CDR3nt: TGTGCCAGCAAAGTCATAGGACAGGGTTTCGTCTACACCTTC
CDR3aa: CASKVIGQGFVYTF

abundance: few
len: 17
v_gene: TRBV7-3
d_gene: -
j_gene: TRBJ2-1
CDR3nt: TGTGCCAGCAGCCGGGACTCACAGGGTGTACCCTACAATGAGCAGTTCTTC
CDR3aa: CASSRDSQGVPYNEQFF

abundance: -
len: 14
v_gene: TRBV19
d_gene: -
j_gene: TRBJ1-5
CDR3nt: TGTGCCAGTAGTATAGAGGACGGCAATCAGCCCCAGCATTTT
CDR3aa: CASSIEDGNQPQHF

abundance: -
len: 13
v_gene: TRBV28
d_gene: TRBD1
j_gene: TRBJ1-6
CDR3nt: TGTGCCAGCAGCCGGACAGGGCGTTCACCCCTCCACTTT
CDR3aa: CASSRTGRSPLHF

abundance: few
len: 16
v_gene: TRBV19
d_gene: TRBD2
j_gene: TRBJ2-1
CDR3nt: TGTGCCAGTAGCTGGACTAGCGGAACGACCTACAATGAGCAGTTCTTC
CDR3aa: CASSWTSGTTYNEQFF

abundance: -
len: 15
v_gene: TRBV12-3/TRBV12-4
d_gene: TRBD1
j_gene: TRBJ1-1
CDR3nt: TGTGCCAGCAGTTTTTCTTCGGCAGGGGGCGGTGAAGCTTTCTTT
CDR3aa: CASSFSSAGGGEAFF

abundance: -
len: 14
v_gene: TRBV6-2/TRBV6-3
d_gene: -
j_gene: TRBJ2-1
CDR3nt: TGTGCCAGCAGTCTTTGGGGGATCTACAATGAGCAGTTCTTC
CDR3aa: CASSLWGIYNEQFF

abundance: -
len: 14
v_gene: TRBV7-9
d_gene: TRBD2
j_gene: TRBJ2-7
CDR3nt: TGTGCCAGCAGCCTAACTAGCGGTACCTACGAGCAGTACTTC
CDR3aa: CASSLTSGTYEQYF

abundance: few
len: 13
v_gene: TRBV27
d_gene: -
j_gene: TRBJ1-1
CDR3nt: TGTGCCAGCAGTTTAGGGACGGATAGCGAAGCTTTCTTT
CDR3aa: CASSLGTDSEAFF

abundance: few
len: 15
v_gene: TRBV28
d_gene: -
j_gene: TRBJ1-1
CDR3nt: TGTGCCAGCTCCGGCGGGAGGGGCGATCACACTGAAGCTTTCTTT
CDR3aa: CASSGGRGDHTEAFF

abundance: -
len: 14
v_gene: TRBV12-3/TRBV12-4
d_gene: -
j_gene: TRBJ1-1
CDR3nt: TGTGCCAGCAGTTTCGCAGGAGGCCGGGCTGAAGCTTTCTTT
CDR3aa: CASSFAGGRAEAFF

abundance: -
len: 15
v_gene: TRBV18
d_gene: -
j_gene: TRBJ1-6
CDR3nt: TGTGCCAGCTCACCAGCAGGGGAAGGTAACTCACCCCTCCACTTT
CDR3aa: CASSPAGEGNSPLHF

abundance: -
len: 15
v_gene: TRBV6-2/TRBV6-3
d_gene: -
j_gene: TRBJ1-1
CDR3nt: TGTGCCAGCAGTTACGCCAGGGGAACGAACACTGAAGCTTTCTTT
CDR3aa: CASSYARGTNTEAFF

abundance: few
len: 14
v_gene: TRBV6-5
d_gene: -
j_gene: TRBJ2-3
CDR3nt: TGTGCCAGCAGTTACGAGGGACTTCAAGATACGCAGTATTTT
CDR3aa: CASSYEGLQDTQYF

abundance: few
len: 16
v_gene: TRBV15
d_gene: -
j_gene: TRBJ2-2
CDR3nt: TGTGCCACCAGCAGAACCCCGGGGGCGAACACCGGGGAGCTGTTTTTT
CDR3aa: CATSRTPGANTGELFF

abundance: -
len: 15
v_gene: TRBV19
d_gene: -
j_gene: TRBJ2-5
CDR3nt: TGTGCCAGTAGTATACGGCTAGCGACAAAAGAGACCCAGTACTTC
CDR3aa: CASSIRLATKETQYF

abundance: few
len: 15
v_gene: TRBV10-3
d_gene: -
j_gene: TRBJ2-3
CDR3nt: TGTGCCATCAGTGAGTTGGCAGCCGACACAGATACGCAGTATTTT
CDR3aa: CAISELAADTDTQYF

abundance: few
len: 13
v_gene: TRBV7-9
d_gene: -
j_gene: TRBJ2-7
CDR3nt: TGTGCCAGCAGCCCACAGTACTCCTACGAGCAGTACTTC
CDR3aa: CASSPQYSYEQYF

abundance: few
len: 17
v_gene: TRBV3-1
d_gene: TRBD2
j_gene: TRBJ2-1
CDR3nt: TGTGCCAGCAGCCACCCTGCGACTAGCGGGGGGGCCAATGAGCAGTTCTTC
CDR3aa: CASSHPATSGGANEQFF

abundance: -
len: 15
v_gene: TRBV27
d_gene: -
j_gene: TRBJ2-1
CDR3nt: TGTGCCAGCAGTTCCCCCCCAGGGATATACAATGAGCAGTTCTTC
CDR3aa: CASSSPPGIYNEQFF

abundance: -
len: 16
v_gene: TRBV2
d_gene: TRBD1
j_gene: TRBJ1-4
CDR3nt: TGTGCCAGCAGAGAGGGACAGATTGGGCCTAATGAAAAACTGTTTTTT
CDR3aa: CASREGQIGPNEKLFF

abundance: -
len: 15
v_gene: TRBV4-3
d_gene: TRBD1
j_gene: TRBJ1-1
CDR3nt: TGCGCCAGCAGCCCAGGTGACAGGGGGCTCCGAGAAGCTTTCTTT
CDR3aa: CASSPGDRGLREAFF

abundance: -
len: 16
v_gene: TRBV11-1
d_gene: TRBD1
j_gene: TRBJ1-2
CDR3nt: TGTGCCAGCAGCTTCCTCCCTACAGGGGGAGAGCACGGCTACACCTTC
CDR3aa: CASSFLPTGGEHGYTF

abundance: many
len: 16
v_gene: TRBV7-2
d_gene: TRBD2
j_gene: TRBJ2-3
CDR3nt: TGTGCCAGCAGGAATCTAGCGGGGATGCGTTTGGATACGCAGTATTTT
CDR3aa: CASRNLAGMRLDTQYF

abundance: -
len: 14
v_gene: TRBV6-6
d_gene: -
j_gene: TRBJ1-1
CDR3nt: TGTGCCAGCATCCTTAACGGGGGGCTCACTGAAGCTTTCTTT
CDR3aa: CASILNGGLTEAFF

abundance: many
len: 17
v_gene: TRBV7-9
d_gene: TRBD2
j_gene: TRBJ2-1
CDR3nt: TGTGCCAGCAGCCGCGGGAGGGTAGACATACCGTACAATGAGCAGTTCTTC
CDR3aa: CASSRGRVDIPYNEQFF

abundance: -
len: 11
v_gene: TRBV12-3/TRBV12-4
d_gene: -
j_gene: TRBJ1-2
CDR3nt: TGTGCCAGCATGGGAGTGGATGGCTACACCTTC
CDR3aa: CASMGVDGYTF

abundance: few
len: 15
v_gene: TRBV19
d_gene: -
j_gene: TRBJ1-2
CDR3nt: TGTGCCAGTAGTATAGATCCCGGCAGTCCCTATGGCTACACCTTC
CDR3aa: CASSIDPGSPYGYTF

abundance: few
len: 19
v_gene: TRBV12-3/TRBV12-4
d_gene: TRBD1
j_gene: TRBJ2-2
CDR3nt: TGTGCCAGCAGGAAACCGGGACAGGAAAAGGACTCGGGCACCGGGGAGCTGTTTTTT
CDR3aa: CASRKPGQEKDSGTGELFF

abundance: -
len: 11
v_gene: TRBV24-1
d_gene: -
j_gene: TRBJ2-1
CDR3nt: TGTGCCACCAGTTTTGGAAATGAGCAGTTCTTC
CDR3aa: CATSFGNEQFF

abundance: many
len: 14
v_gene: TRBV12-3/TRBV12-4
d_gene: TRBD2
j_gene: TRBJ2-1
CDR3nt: TGTGCCAGCAGGACTAGCGGGGGTTACAATGAGCAGTTCTTC
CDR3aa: CASRTSGGYNEQFF

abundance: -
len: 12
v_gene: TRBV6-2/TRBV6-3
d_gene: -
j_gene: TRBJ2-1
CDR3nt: TGTGCCAGCACCCCGTCCGGACCTCCGAGGTTCTTC
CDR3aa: CASTPSGPPRFF

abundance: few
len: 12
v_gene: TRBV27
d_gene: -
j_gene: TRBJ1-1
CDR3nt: TGTGCCAGCAGAGGGGGGGAGGCTGAAGCTTTCTTT
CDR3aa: CASRGGEAEAFF

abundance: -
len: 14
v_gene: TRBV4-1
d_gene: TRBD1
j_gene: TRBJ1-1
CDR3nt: TGCGCCAGCAGCCTAGAGACAGGGGTCACTGAAGCTTTCTTT
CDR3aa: CASSLETGVTEAFF

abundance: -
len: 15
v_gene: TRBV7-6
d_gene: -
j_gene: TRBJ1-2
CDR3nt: TGTGCCAGCAGCCCCGAAGGGAGCCTCGCGGGTGGCTACACCTTC
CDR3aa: CASSPEGSLAGGYTF

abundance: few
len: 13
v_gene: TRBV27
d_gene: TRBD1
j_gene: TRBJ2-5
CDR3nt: TGTGCCAGCAGTTTAGCACAGGGGAAGACCCAGTACTTC
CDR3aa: CASSLAQGKTQYF

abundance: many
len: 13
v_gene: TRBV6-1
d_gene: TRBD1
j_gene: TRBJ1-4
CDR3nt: TGTGCCCCTCGGGGACAGCAAAATGAAAAACTGTTTTTT
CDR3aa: CAPRGQQNEKLFF

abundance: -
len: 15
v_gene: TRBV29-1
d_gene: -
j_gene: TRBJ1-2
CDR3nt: TGCAGCGTTGAAGTTTTTGAGCACCTGAGCTATGGCTACACCTTC
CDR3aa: CSVEVFEHLSYGYTF

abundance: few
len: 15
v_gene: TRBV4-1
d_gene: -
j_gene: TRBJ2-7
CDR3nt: TGCGCCAGCAGCCAGGGCAGGGGATTCTCCTACGAGCAGTACTTC
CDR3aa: CASSQGRGFSYEQYF

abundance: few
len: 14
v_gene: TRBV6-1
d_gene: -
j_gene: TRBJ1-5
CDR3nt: TGTGCCAGCAGTGAATTTAGGGGAACTCAGCCCCAGCATTTT
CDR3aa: CASSEFRGTQPQHF

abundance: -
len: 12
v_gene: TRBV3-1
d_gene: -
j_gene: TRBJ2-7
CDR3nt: TGTGCCAGCGGGCTGGTTGGGGACGAGCAGTACTTC
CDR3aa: CASGLVGDEQYF

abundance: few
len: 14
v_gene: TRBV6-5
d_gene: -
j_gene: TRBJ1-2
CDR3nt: TGTGCCAGCAGTTACTCGAACAAGTACTATGGCTACACCTTC
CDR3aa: CASSYSNKYYGYTF

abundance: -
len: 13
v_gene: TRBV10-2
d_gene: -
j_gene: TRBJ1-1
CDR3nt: TGCGCCAGCAGGGGGTCGGGGGTTACTGAAGCTTTCTTT
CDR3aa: CASRGSGVTEAFF

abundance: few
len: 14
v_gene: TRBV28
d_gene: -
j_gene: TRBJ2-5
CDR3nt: TGTGCCAGCAGTTTAAGGTCGGGGAGAGAGACCCAGTACTTC
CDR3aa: CASSLRSGRETQYF

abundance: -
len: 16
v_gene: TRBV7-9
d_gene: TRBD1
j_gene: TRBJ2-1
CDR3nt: TGTGCCAGCAGCTCCCGACAGGGCATAGCCTACAATGAGCAGTTCTTC
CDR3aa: CASSSRQGIAYNEQFF

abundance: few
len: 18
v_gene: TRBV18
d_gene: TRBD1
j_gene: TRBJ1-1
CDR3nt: TGTGCCAGCTCACTAACTCCAGGGGGGCCCACTAGGAACACTGAAGCTTTCTTT
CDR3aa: CASSLTPGGPTRNTEAFF

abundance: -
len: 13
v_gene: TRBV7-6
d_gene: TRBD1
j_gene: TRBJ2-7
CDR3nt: TGTGCCAGCGGAAGACAGGGGTGGAACGAGCAGTACTTC
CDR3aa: CASGRQGWNEQYF

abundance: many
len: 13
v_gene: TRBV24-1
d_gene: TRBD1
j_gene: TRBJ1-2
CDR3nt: TGTGCCACCAGCAGGGGGTCTAACTATGGCTACACCTTC
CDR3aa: CATSRGSNYGYTF

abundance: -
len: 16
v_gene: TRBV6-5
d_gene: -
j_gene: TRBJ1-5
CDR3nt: TGTGCCAGCAGTTACTCAGGGGCAACGCGCAATCAGCCCCAGCATTTT
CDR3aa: CASSYSGATRNQPQHF

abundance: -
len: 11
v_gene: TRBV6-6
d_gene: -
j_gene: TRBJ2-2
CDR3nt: TGTGCCACCGCGACCACCGGGGAGCTGTTTTTT
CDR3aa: CATATTGELFF

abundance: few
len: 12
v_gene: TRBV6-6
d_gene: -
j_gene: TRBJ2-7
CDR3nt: TGTGCCAGCAGAACAGGGTTCTACGAGCAGTACTTC
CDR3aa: CASRTGFYEQYF

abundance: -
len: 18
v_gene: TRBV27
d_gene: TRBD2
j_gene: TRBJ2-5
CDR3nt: TGTGCCAGCAGTCCGTTGGGTAGCGGGGGCCCACTGGGGGAGACCCAGTACTTC
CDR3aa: CASSPLGSGGPLGETQYF

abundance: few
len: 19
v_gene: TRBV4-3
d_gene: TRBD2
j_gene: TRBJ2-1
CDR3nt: TGCGCCAGCAGCCAAGAAAAGCGGGGGGAATCTTATGGGGACGATGAGCAGTTCTTC
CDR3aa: CASSQEKRGESYGDDEQFF

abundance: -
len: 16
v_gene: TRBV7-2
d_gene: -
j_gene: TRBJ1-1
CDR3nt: TGTGCCAGCAGCCTAACCCCTGGGGGGGGCCTCACTGAAGCTTTCTTT
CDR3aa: CASSLTPGGGLTEAFF